This TCR beta chain stems from a study of vaccination and CD4 T cells after COVID-19. On the study more broadly: Once vaccinated, three convalescent patients provided samples at day 14 and again at days 161 to 241 post-vaccination.

This clonotype has a handful of counts. V gave up 5 bases and J gave up 1 base, with 15 bases separating them. The length of the CDR3 is 16 residues. Germline assignment: CDR1 MNHEY and CDR2 SMNVEV (reference sequence). Using its own MiXCR run on the PCR reads, TCRdb lists one record per CDR3 protein. The sample holds around 28,000 distinct CDR3 sequences, over 40% seen once. The sample's time point: late sampling 161 to 241 days after vaccination in a few convalescent patients. V usage is TRBV27 and J usage is TRBJ2-4; a possible D gene is TRBD2 (6 bases). The receptor's source is a human donor who had recovered from COVID-19. The specimen comprised CD4+ T cells from blood, sampled about 7 months after SARS-CoV-2 vaccination. CDR3 DNA: TGTGCCAGCAGTACCTACCCCGCGGGGGCCAAAAACATTCAGTACTTC. It is translated as CASSTYPAGAKNIQYF.